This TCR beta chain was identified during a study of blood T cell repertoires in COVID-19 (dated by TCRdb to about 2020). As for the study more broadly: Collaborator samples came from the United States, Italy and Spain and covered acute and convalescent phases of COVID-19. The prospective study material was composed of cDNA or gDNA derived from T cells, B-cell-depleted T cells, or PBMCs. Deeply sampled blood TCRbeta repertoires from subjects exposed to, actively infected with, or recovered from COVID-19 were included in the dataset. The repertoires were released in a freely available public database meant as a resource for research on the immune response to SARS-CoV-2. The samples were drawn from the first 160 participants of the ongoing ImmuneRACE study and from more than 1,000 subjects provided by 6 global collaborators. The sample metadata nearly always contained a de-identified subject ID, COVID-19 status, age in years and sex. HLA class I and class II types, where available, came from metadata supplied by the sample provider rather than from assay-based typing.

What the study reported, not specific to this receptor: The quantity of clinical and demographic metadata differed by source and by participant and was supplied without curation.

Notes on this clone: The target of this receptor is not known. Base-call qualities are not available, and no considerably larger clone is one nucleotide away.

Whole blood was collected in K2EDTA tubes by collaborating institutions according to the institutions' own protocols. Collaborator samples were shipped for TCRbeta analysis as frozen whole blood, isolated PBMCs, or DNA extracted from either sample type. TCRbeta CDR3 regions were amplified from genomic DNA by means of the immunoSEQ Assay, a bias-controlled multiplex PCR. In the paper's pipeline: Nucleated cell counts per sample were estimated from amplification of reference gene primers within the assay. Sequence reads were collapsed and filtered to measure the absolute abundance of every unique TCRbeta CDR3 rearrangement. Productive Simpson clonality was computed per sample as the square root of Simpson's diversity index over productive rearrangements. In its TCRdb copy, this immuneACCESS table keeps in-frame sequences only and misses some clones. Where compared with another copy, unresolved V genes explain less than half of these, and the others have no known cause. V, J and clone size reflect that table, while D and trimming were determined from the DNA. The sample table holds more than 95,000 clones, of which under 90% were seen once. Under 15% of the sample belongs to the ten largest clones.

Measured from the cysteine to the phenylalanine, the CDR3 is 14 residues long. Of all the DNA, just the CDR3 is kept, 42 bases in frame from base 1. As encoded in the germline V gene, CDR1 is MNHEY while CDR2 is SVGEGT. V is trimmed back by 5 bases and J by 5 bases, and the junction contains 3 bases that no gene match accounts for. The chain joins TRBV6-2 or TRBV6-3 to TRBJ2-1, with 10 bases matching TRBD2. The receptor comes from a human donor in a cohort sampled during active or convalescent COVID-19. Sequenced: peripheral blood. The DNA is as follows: TGTGCCAGCAGTGCACTAGCGGGGCACAATGAGCAGTTCTTC. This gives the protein CASSALAGHNEQFF.